Below, 20 T cell receptor beta chains from the same sample are listed, as sequenced in a study of cytomegalovirus exposure and HLA in healthy donors. The PCR was carried out with 60 Vbeta primers and 13 Jbeta primers. The method was immunoSEQ multiplex PCR; TCRdb's version includes in-frame clones alone and lacks a portion of them. The table shows around 140,000 clones, with more than 60% occurring only once. Input material: PBMCs. The receptors derive from a woman aged 18-35 years in good health and CMV-seronegative.

This chain connects TRBV6-1 to TRBJ1-1; TRBD1 matches at 7 bases. The CDR3 sequence is 14 residues long. V was pared by 6 bases and J by 3 bases, with 7 bases of the junction left unmatched. The germline V gene encodes CDR1 MNHNS and CDR2 SASEGT. The CDR3 sequence is CASSQRTGYTEAFF. In nucleotides, the CDR3 is TGTGCCAGCAGCCAACGGACAGGCTACACTGAAGCTTTCTTT.

The chain carries TRBV4-2 and TRBJ1-5; D not resolved. The V gene's germline CDR1 is LGHNA and CDR2 YNFKEQ. The V and J ends lost 0 bases and 5 bases respectively, with 8 bases between them. This CDR3 is built from 14 residues. The CDR3 loop reads CASSQDEGDQPQHF. CDR3 DNA sequence: TGTGCCAGCAGCCAAGATGAGGGAGATCAGCCCCAGCATTTT.

This clone has only a few counts. This chain uses TRBV4-1 with TRBJ1-4; 9 bases align to TRBD1. CDR3 length equals 18 residues. V shed 0 bases, J shed 8 bases, and the junction held 13 bases outside the gene matches. Looked up from germline, CDR1 is MGHRA and CDR2 is YSYEKL. CDR3 loop: CASSQEKRVQGAREKLFF. CDR3 in DNA: TGCGCCAGCAGCCAAGAGAAGAGGGTACAGGGGGCCAGGGAAAAACTGTTTTTT.

In regard to this clone: Other DNA sequences within the sample encode an identical CDR3. This chain uses TRBV30 with TRBJ2-5; 10 bases agree with TRBD1. V shed 1 base, J shed 4 bases, and the junction held 3 bases outside the gene matches. Germline V lookup: CDR1 GTSNPN, CDR2 SVGIG (reference sequence). This CDR3 spans 14 amino acids. CDR3 residues: CAWSGTGGGETQYF. The CDR3 bases are TGTGCCTGGAGTGGGACAGGGGGGGGAGAGACCCAGTACTTC.

This clone was seen more than once but under ten times. The chain carries TRBV30 and TRBJ2-3, with 11 positions matching TRBD2. The V gene end was trimmed by 0 bases and the J gene end by 7 bases; junction bases not matched to a gene: 6. Germline V CDR1 and CDR2: GTSNPN, SVGIG (reference sequence). This CDR3 contains 15 residues. CDR3 in DNA: TGTGCCTGGAGTGTACCTAGCGGGAGGAGAAATACGCAGTATTTT. Protein product: CAWSVPSGRRNTQYF.

V and J are TRBV19 and TRBJ2-3; tentatively, D is TRBD2 (6 bases). CDR1 and CDR2 (germline): LNHDA, SQIVND (reference sequence). The V end lost 10 bases, the J end lost 6 bases, and 20 bases lay between the germline ends. The CDR3 sequence is 14 residues long. The CDR3 spells CATNGGQGQDTQYF. CDR3 sequence (DNA): TGTGCCACAAACGGGGGTCAGGGCCAGGATACGCAGTATTTT.

The chain has TRBV25-1 and TRBJ2-7; D not resolved. V dropped 6 bases and J dropped 0 bases, with 6 bases sitting between them. The germline V gene encodes CDR1 MGHDK and CDR2 SYGVNS. The CDR3 runs to 12 residues. CDR3 DNA: TGTGCCAGCAGCCGGGTCTCCTACGAGCAGTACTTC. This translates into CASSRVSYEQYF.

The rearrangement joins TRBV5-8 to TRBJ2-1, with 10 bases aligning to TRBD2. V trimming: 4 bases; J trimming: 6 bases; junction bases outside the gene matches: 10. Germline loops: CDR1 SGHTS, CDR2 YDEGEE. The CDR3 contains 16 residues. CDR3: CASSRTSGVTLNEQFF. The DNA for the CDR3 is TGTGCCAGCAGCCGAACTAGCGGGGTGACGCTCAATGAGCAGTTCTTC.

The chain links TRBV5-6 to TRBJ1-2; 11 bases match TRBD1. Per germline, CDR1 SGHDT and CDR2 YYEEEE. V shed 4 bases, J shed 13 bases, and the junction held 9 bases outside the gene matches. The length of the CDR3 is 13 residues. The CDR3 DNA is TGTGCCAGCAGCCTATGGACAGGGGGCTTTTCCACCTTC. Amino acid sequence: CASSLWTGGFSTF.

This clone showed up just a few times. The gene calls are TRBV4-1 and TRBJ2-3; TRBD2 aligns across 8 bases. This CDR3 is built from 16 residues. Germline V gives CDR1 MGHRA, CDR2 YSYEKL. With 4 bases clipped from V and 1 base from J, the junction kept 7 bases outside the gene matches. CDR3 sequence (DNA): TGCGCCAGCAGCCGTACTTATAGCGGGGGCACAGATACGCAGTATTTT. Translation: CASSRTYSGGTDTQYF.

The chain employs TRBV19 and TRBJ2-3; D is unresolved. The germline V and J ends were trimmed by 3 bases and 3 bases, with 10 bases remaining between them. This CDR3 has 14 amino acids. Germline V CDR1 and CDR2: LNHDA, SQIVND (reference sequence). The CDR3 DNA is TGTGCCAGTAGTATTAACTTTTGGACAGATACGCAGTATTTT. Translation: CASSINFWTDTQYF.

The V call is TRBV4-2, the J call TRBJ2-1, with 7 bases fitting TRBD1. The CDR3 totals 17 residues. The V gene end was trimmed by 1 base and the J gene end by 5 bases; junction bases not matched to a gene: 11. The germline CDR1 and CDR2 sequences are LGHNA and YNFKEQ. In nucleotides, the CDR3 is TGTGCCAGCAGCCAAGGGGACAGCGGAGATTTAGACAATGAGCAGTTCTTC. Its protein product is CASSQGDSGDLDNEQFF.

This clone was recorded once. Likely a read error: the CDR3 ends without its conserved phenylalanine or tryptophan. It is unclear where the CDR3 begins or ends on the DNA, so no DNA is shown, and the CDR3 is as TCRdb lists it. The V gene is TRBV6-1, the J gene TRBJ2-4; TRBD2 reflects the table's D call only, with no check against the DNA. Germline CDR1 reads MNHNS; CDR2 reads SASEGT. The CDR3 has 13 residues if both end residues are counted. CDR3: CASSNTQKGGPSL.

The chain combines TRBV30 with TRBJ1-1; maybe TRBD1 (5 bases). This CDR3 comprises 16 residues. Germline values: CDR1 GTSNPN, CDR2 SVGIG (reference sequence). The germline V and J ends were trimmed by 2 bases and 0 bases, with 16 bases remaining between them. CDR3 amino acids: CAWSRGLNSMNTEAFF. The CDR3 DNA is TGTGCCTGGAGTAGGGGTTTGAACTCCATGAACACTGAAGCTTTCTTT.

In DNA, the CDR3 is TGTGCCAGCAGTTACGTCGGGATACGTAGCTACACCTTC. Its protein product is CASSYVGIRSYTF. The chain is built from TRBV6-5 and TRBJ1-2; no reliable D call. V was clipped by 2 bases and J by 9 bases, with 13 bases between them. The CDR3 contains 13 residues. CDR1 and CDR2 from the germline V gene are MNHEY and SVGAGI.

This clone was detected only once. The V gene is TRBV9, the J gene TRBJ2-1, with D possibly TRBD2 on 7 matching bases. V lost 4 bases and J lost 4, with 15 bases in between. This CDR3 contains 15 residues. CDR1 is SGDLS and CDR2 is YYNGEE in the germline V gene. This chain's CDR3 is CASSWEGEQYNEQFF. As DNA, the CDR3 is TGTGCCAGCAGCTGGGAGGGGGAACAGTACAATGAGCAGTTCTTC.

Here the CDR3 DNA reads TGTGCCAGCAGTTACTCTCCCCTGACAGCCTCCTATGGCTACACCTTC. The encoded protein is CASSYSPLTASYGYTF. This chain links TRBV6-5 with TRBJ1-2, with a possible D match to TRBD1 (5 bases). This CDR3 region has 16 residues. Trimming took 0 bases from V and 4 from J, leaving 15 bases between them. CDR1 is MNHEY and CDR2 is SVGAGI in the germline V gene.

The chain is built from TRBV5-1 and TRBJ1-2; 8 bases map to TRBD1. J was trimmed by 6 bases and V by 3 bases; bases with no gene match: 7. Germline V gives CDR1 SGHRS, CDR2 YFSETQ. The CDR3 covers 14 residues. The CDR3 DNA is TGCGCCAGCAGCTCCGGACAGGGTGTAGATGGCTACACCTTC. This encodes CASSSGQGVDGYTF.

This clone was recorded a few times. The chain is built from TRBV30 and TRBJ1-5; D call uncertain. The V gene's germline CDR1 is GTSNPN and CDR2 SVGIG (reference sequence). This CDR3 comprises 13 residues. The V gene lost 3 bases and the J gene lost 9 bases, with 15 bases spanning the gap. CDR3 protein: CAWSSPGRAPQHF. The CDR3, as DNA: TGTGCCTGGAGCTCACCCGGGAGAGCGCCCCAGCATTTT.

The rearrangement uses TRBV18 and TRBJ2-1, with D possibly being TRBD1 (6 bases). With 6 bases removed from V and 7 bases from J, the gap between germline ends came to 19 bases. Per the germline V gene, CDR1 is KGHSH and CDR2 is LQKENI. The CDR3 has 15 amino acids. CDR3 sequence (DNA): TGTGCCAGCTCGTCCGAGGGGCACACAGGGAATGAGCAGTTCTTC. Translating it yields CASSSEGHTGNEQFF.